This entry concerns a single TCR beta chain. This record belongs to a study of blood T cell repertoires in COVID-19. Study-wide background: From the United States, Italy and Spain came samples of acute and convalescent COVID-19. PBMCs, B-cell-depleted T cells, or T cells provided the cDNA or gDNA that made up the material.

Original analysis: Quantification of nucleated cells was approximated via reference gene primer amplification. Repertoires were generated with immunoSEQ multiplex PCR, while TCRdb's copy carries only in-frame clones and drops some. V, J and clone size were drawn from that table, and D and trimming were deduced from the DNA. The sample yields about 71,000 clones, roughly 89% seen once. The germline V gene has CDR1 SGDLS and CDR2 YYNGEE. CDR3 size: 15 residues. The V and J ends lost 1 base and 4 bases respectively, with 11 bases between them. This receptor was obtained from a young man with acute or convalescent COVID-19. J is TRBJ2-2 and V is TRBV9; D call uncertain. The sample consisted of peripheral blood. For the CDR3, the DNA is TGTGCCAGCAGCGTATATGTAGGCGGCACCGGGGAGCTGTTTTTT. As protein: CASSVYVGGTGELFF.